This T cell receptor beta chain was captured in a study of blood T cell repertoires in COVID-19. Study-wide context: PBMCs, B-cell-depleted T cells, or T cells were the source of the cDNA or gDNA that made up the material.

Libraries were prepared by immunoSEQ multiplex PCR; TCRdb keeps only in-frame clonotypes and omits some of them. Among 130,000 to 150,000 clones, roughly 85% were seen once, and the ten largest hold more than 2%. The table lists this clone with a count of one. The origin of this receptor is a human donor with acute or convalescent COVID-19. The donor label of this sample is uncertain. Sequencing was carried out using peripheral blood.

The CDR3 reads CASSVEGGRATGELFF. The DNA of the CDR3 is TGTGCCAGCAGCGTAGAGGGCGGGAGGGCCACCGGGGAGCTGTTTTTT. The chain carries TRBV9 and TRBJ2-2; TRBD2 matches at 9 bases. Trimming cost V 0 bases and J 4 bases; bases outside gene matches: 4. The CDR3 consists of 16 residues. The germline gives CDR1 SGDLS, CDR2 YYNGEE.